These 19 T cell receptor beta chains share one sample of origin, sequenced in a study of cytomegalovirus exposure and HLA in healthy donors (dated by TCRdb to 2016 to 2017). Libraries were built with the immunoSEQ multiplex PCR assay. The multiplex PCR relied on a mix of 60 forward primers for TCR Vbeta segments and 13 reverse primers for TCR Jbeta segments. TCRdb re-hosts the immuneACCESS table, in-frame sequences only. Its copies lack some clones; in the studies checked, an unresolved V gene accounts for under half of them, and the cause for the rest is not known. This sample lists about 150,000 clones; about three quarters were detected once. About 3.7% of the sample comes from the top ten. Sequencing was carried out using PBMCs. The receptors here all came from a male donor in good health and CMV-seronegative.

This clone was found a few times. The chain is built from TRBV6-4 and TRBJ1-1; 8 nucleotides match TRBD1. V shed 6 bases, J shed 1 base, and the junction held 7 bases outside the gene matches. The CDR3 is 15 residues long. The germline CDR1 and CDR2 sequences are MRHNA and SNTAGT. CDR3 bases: TGTGCCAGCAGCATGTCAGGGGGCGGGAACACTGAAGCTTTCTTT. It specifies CASSMSGGGNTEAFF.

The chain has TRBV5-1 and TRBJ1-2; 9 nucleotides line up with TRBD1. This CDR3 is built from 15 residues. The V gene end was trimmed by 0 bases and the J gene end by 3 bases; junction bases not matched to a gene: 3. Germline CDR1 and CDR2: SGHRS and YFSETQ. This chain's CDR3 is CASSLGDRVDYGYTF. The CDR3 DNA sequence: TGCGCCAGCAGCTTGGGGGACAGGGTGGACTATGGCTACACCTTC.

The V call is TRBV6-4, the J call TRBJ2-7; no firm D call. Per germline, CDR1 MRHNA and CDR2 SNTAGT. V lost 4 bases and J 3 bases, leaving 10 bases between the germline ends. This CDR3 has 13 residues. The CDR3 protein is CASSGHRFYEQYF. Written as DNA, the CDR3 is TGTGCCAGCAGTGGACACCGTTTCTACGAGCAGTACTTC.

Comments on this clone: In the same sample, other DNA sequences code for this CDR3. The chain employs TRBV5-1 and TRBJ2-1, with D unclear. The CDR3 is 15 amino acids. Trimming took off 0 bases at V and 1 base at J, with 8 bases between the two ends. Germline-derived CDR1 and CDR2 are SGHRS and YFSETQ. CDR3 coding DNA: TGCGCCAGCAGCTTGGCGGCAGGATCCTACAATGAGCAGTTCTTC. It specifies CASSLAAGSYNEQFF.

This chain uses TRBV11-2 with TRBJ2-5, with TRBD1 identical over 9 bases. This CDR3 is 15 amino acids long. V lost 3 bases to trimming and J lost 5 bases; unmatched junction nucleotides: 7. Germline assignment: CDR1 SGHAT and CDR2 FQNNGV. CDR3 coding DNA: TGTGCCAGCAGCTTGGATACAGGGGGCTATGAGACCCAGTACTTC. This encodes CASSLDTGGYETQYF.

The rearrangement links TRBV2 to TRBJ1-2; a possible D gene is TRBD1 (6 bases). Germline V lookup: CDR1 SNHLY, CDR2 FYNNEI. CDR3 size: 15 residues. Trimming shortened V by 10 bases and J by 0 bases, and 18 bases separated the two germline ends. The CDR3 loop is CAKQGGIIANYGYTF. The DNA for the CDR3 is TGTGCCAAACAGGGAGGGATAATAGCTAACTATGGCTACACCTTC.

This CDR3 reads CASSVAGGRNEQFF. Here the CDR3 DNA reads TGTGCCAGCAGTGTAGCGGGAGGACGGAATGAGCAGTTCTTC. The chain carries TRBV6-1 and TRBJ2-1; TRBD2 matches at 10 bases. The CDR3 covers 14 residues. V was clipped by 4 bases and J by 7 bases; unmatched bases: 4. CDR1 and CDR2 (germline): MNHNS, SASEGT.

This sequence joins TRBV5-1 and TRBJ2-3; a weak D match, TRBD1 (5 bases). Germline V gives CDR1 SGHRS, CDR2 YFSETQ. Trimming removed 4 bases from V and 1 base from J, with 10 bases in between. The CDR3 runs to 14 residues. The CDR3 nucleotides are TGCGCCAGCAGCCCTATAGGGGGCACAGATACGCAGTATTTT. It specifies CASSPIGGTDTQYF.

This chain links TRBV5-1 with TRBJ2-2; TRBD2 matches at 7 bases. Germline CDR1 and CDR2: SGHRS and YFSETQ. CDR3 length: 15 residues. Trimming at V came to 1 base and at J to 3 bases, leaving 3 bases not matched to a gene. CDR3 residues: CASSLSRGDTGELFF. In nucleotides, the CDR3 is TGCGCCAGCAGCTTGTCCCGGGGGGACACCGGGGAGCTGTTTTTT.

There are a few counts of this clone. Written as DNA, the CDR3 is TGTGCCAGCAGCTGGGACAGGGCTGAAAAACTGTTTTTT. Its translation is CASSWDRAEKLFF. This chain uses TRBV5-4 with TRBJ1-4; 9 bases align to TRBD1. The J segment lost 7 bases and the V segment lost 3 bases, leaving 1 base of the junction unmatched. This CDR3 region has 13 residues. The germline V gene has CDR1 SGHNT and CDR2 YYREEE (reference sequence).

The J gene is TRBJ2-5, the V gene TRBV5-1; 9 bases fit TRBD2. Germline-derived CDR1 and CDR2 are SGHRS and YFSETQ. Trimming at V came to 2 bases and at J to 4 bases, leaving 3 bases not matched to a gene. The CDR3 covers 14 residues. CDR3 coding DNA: TGCGCCAGCAGCTTCATTAGCGGGGGAGAGACCCAGTACTTC. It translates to CASSFISGGETQYF.

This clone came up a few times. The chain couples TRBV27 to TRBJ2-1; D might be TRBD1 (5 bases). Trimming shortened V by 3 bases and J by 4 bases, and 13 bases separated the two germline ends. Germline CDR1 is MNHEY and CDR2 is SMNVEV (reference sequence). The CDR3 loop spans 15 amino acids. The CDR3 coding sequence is TGTGCCAGCAGTTTTCTGGGGCAGTTTTACAATGAGCAGTTCTTC. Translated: CASSFLGQFYNEQFF.

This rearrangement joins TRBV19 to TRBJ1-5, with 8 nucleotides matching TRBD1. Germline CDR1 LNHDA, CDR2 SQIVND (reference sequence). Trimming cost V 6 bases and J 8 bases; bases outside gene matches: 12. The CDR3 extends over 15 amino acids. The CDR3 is CASRLPGAGGKPQHF. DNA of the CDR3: TGTGCCAGTAGACTCCCGGGCGCAGGGGGCAAGCCCCAGCATTTT.

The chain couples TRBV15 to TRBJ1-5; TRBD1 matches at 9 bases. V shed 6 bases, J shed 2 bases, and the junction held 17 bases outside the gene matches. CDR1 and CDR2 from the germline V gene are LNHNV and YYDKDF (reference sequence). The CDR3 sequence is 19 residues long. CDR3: CATRTVGQGVIQGNQPQHF. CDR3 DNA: TGTGCCACCAGGACAGTGGGACAGGGTGTCATTCAGGGCAATCAGCCCCAGCATTTT.

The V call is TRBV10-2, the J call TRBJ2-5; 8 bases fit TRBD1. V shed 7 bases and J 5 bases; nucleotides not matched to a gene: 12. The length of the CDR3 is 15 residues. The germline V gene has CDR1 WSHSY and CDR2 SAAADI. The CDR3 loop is CASISPAGGVETQYF. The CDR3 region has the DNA TGCGCCAGCATAAGCCCGGCAGGGGGCGTGGAGACCCAGTACTTC.

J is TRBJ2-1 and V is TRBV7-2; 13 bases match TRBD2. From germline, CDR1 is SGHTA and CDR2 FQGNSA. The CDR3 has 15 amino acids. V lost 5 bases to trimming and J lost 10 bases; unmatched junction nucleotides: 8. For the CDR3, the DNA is TGTGCCAGCAGCCCCTGGACTAGCGGGGGAGGGGAGCAGTTCTTC. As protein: CASSPWTSGGGEQFF. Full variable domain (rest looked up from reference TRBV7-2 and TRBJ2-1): GAGVSQSPSNKVTEKGKDVELRCDPISGHTALYWYRQSLGQGLEFLIYFQGNSAPDKSGLPSDRFSAERTGGSVSTLTIQRTQQEDSAVYLCASSPWTSGGGEQFFGPGTRLTVL.

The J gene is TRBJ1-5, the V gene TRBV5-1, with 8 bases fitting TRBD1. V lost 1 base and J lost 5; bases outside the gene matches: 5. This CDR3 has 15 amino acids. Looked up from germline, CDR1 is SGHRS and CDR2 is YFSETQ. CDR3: CASSLSGQGDQPQHF. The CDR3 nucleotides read TGCGCCAGCAGCTTGTCCGGACAGGGTGATCAGCCCCAGCATTTT.

The CDR3 nucleotides are TGTGCCAGCAGCTTGGCTTCGGGCCTAGCGGGGTTCACAGATACGCAGTATTTT. Translating it yields CASSLASGLAGFTDTQYF. The chain has TRBV5-4 and TRBJ2-3, with 9 bases matching TRBD2. Germline trimming cut 0 bases from V and 2 bases from J; bases unmatched to any gene: 10. The germline V gene encodes CDR1 SGHNT and CDR2 YYREEE (reference sequence). This CDR3 has 18 residues.

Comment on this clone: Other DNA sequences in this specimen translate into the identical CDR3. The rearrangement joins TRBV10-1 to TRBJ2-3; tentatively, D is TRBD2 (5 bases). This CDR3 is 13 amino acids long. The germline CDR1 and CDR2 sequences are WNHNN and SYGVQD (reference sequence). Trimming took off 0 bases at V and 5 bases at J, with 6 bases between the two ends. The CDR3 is CASSESRGDTQYF. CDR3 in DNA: TGCGCCAGCAGTGAGTCCCGGGGAGATACGCAGTATTTT.